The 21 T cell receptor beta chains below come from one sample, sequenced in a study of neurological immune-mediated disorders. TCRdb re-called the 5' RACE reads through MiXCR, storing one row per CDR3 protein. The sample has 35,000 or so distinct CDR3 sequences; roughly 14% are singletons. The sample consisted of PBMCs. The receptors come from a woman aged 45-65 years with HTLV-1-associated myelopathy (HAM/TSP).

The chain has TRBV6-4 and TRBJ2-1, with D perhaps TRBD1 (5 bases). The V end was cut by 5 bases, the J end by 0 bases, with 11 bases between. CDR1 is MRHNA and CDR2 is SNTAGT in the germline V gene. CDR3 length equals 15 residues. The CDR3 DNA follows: TGTGCCAGCAGTCTGGACATCGGCTCCTACAATGAGCAGTTCTTC. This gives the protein CASSLDIGSYNEQFF.

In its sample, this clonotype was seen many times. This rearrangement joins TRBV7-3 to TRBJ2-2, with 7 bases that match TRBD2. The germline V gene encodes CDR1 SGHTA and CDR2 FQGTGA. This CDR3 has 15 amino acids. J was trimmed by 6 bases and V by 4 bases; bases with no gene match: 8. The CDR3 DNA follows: TGTGCCAGCAGCTCCCGGGACTATGTATCCGGGGAGCTGTTTTTT. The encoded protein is CASSSRDYVSGELFF.

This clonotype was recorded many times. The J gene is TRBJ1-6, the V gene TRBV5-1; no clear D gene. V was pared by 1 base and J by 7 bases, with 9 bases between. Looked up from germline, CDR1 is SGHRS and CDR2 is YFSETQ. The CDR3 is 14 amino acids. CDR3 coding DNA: TGCGCCAGCAGCTTGTTGGCGGAAAATTCACCCCTCCACTTT. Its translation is CASSLLAENSPLHF.

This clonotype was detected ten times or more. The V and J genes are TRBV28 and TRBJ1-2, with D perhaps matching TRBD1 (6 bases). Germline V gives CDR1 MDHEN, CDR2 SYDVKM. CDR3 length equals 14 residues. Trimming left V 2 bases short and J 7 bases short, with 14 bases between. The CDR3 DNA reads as TGTGCCAGCAGTTTAGGGGGCTTGGGTAGTGGCTACACCTTC. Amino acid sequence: CASSLGGLGSGYTF.

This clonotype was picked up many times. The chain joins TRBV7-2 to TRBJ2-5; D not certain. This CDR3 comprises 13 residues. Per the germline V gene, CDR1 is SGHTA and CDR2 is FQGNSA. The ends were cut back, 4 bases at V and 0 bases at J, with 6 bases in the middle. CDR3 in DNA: TGTGCCAGCAGCTACCTGTACCAAGAGACCCAGTACTTC. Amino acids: CASSYLYQETQYF.

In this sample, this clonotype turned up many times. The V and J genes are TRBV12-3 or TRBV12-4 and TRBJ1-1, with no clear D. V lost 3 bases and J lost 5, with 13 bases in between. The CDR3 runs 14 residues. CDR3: CASSLRSGVTEAFF. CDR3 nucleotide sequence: TGTGCCAGCAGTTTGCGATCCGGGGTAACTGAAGCTTTCTTT.

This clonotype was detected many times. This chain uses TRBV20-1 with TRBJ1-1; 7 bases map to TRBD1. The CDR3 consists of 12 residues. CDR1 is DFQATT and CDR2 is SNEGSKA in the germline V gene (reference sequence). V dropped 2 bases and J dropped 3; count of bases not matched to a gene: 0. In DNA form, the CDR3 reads TGCAGTGCTAGACAGGGGGACACTGAAGCTTTCTTT. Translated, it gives CSARQGDTEAFF.

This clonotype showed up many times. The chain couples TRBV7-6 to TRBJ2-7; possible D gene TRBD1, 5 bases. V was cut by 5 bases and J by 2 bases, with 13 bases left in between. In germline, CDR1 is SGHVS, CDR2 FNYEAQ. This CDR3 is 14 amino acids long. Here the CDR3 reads CASSPQVLAYEQYF. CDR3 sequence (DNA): TGTGCCAGCAGCCCACAGGTGCTGGCCTACGAGCAGTACTTC.

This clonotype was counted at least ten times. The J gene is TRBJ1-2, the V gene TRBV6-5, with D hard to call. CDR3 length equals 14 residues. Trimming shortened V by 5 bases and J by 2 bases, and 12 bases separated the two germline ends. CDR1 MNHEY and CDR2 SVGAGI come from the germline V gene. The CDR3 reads CASSLGIHNYGYTF. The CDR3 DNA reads TGTGCCAGCAGTCTTGGGATACACAACTATGGCTACACCTTC.

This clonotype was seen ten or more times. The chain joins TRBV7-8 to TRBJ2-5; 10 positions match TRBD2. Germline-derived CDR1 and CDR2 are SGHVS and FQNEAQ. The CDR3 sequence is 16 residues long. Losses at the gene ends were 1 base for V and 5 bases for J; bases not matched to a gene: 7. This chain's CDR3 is CASSLVGSGGSETQYF. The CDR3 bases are TGTGCCAGCAGCTTAGTCGGTAGCGGGGGGTCGGAGACCCAGTACTTC.

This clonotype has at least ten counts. The CDR3 DNA is TGTGCCAGCAGCCAAGGACTAGCGGGGGCCGCAGAGACCCAGTACTTC. This sequence encodes CASSQGLAGAAETQYF. The V gene is TRBV3-1, the J gene TRBJ2-5; 12 bases are a match to TRBD2. The CDR3 totals 16 residues. Germline V gene sequence: CDR1 LGHDT, CDR2 YNNKEL (reference sequence). Trimming at V came to 1 base and at J to 4 bases, leaving 4 bases not matched to a gene.

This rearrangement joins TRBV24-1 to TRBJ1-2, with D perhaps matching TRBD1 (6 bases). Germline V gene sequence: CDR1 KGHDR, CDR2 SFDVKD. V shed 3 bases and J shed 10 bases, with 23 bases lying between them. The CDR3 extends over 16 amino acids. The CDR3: CATSDPRGGSGSDYTF. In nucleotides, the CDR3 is TGTGCCACCAGTGATCCAAGAGGGGGATCCGGCAGCGACTACACCTTC.

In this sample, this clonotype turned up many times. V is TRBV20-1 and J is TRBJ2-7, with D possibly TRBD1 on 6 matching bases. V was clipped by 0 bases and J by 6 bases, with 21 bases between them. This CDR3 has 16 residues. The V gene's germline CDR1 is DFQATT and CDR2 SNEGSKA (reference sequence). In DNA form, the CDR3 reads TGCAGTGCTAGAGATTCTTCAGGACAGCACCCACGCGAGCAGTACTTC. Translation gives CSARDSSGQHPREQYF.

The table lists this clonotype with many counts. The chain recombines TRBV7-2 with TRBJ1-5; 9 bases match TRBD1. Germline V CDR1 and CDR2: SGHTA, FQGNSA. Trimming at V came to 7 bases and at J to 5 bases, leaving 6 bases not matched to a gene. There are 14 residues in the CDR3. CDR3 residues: CASNEQGAHQPQHF. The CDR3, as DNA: TGTGCCAGCAACGAACAGGGGGCGCATCAGCCCCAGCATTTT.

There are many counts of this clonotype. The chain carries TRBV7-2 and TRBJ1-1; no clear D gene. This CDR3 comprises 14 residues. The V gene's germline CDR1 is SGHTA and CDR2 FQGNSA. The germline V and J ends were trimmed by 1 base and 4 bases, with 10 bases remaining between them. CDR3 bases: TGTGCCAGCAGCTTAGTTCTGTCGGGCACTGAAGCTTTCTTT. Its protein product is CASSLVLSGTEAFF.

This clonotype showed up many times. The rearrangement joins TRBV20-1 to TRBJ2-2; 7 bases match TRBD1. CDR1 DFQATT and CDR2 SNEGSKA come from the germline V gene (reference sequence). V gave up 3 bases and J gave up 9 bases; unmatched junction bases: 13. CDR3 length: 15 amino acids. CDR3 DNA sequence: TGCAGTGCTAGTGCGACAGGGAACCACTACCGGGAGCTGTTTTTT. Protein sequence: CSASATGNHYRELFF.

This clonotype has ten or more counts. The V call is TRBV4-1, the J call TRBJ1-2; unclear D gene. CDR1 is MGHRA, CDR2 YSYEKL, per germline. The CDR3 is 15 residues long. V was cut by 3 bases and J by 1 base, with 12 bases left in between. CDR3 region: CASSHGSAGNYGYTF. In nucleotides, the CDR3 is TGCGCCAGCAGCCACGGATCTGCCGGTAACTATGGCTACACCTTC.

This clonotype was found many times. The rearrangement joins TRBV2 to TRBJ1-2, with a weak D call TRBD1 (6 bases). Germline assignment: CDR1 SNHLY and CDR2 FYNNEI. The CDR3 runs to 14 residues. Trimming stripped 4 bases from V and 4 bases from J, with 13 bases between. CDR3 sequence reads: CASSGTVLIYGYTF. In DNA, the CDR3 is TGTGCCAGCAGTGGGACAGTACTAATCTATGGCTACACCTTC.

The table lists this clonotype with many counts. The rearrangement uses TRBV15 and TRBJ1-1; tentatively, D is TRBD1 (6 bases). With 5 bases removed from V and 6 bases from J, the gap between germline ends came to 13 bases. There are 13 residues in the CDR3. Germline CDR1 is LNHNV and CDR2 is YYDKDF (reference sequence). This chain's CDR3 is CATSDRYNSEAFF. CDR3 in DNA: TGTGCCACCAGCGACAGGTACAATTCTGAAGCTTTCTTT.

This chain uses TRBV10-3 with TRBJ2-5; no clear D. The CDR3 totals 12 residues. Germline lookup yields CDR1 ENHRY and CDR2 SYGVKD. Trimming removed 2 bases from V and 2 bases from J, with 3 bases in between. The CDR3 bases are TGTGCCATCAGTGAGGATCAAGAGACCCAGTACTTC. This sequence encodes CAISEDQETQYF.

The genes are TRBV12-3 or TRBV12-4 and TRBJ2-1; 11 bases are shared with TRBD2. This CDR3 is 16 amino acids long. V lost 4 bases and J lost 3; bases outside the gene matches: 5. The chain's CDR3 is CASSSASGGNYNEQFF. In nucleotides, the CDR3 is TGTGCCAGCAGTTCTGCTAGCGGGGGGAACTACAATGAGCAGTTCTTC.